This T cell receptor beta chain was captured in a study of cytomegalovirus exposure and HLA in healthy donors (dated by TCRdb to 2016 to 2017). With regard to the full study: In an earlier analysis of 587 of the donors, about 270 Gb of sequence data and 117 million unique TCR beta sequences from 180 million or so T cells were reported. Approximately 310 gigabases of sequencing data and tens of millions of unique TCR sequences were included in an early release covering under 650 HLA-typed donors. The genetic ancestry cluster associated with self-reported Caucasian donors included 80% to 90% of the 300 to 450 genotyped donors. The aim of the study was to test whether cataloging public T cell receptors could identify signatures of past pathogen exposure. The study used immunosequencing to profile the T cell repertoires of hundreds of subjects and linked those repertoires to cytomegalovirus serostatus. Besides the first cohort of roughly 700 subjects, a separate validation cohort made up of over 95 different subjects was used. To predict cytomegalovirus infection status, the study brought together high-throughput TCR immunosequencing, statistical association of individual TCRs with disease status, and machine learning. A later analysis re-examined previously published TCR beta repertoires from more than 650 donors and added high-resolution HLA genotyping to investigate patterns of TCR occurrence. In the later analysis, no new phenotypic data were used to find candidate immune exposures; instead, reliance was placed on TCR beta sequences and their occurrence across donors. To decide whether each TCR beta V gene segment behaved as functional or pseudogenic, an earlier analysis of some 600 of the donors relied on high-throughput TCR beta sequencing. Donor age, sex, ethnicity and CMV serostatus were collected together with the repertoire data. A later genetic analysis used genome-wide SNP genotypes for about 65% of the 666 donors, treating that subset as a discovery cohort. All discovery cohort repertoires had been generated on a single sequencing platform. HLA typing included class I and class II loci at four-digit resolution. The number of donors typed differed by locus, with 629-630 for A, B, C, DRB1 and DQB1, roughly 520 for DQA1, about 610 for DPA1, and around 430 for DPB1. About 5 DR-DQ haplotypes were handled as single units for association and clustering, since linkage in the cohort was strong. Among about 410 genotyped donors of the cohort, an average of roughly 230,000 unique TCR beta nucleotide sequences was sequenced per donor, of which about 19% were non-productive.

Points the paper makes about the study in general: When HLA alleles, especially DR and DQ, strongly co-occurred, TCR associations were difficult to assign to individual alleles. In a later analysis, TCR association rates were found to vary across HLA loci, with the most associated TCRs seen for DRB1 alleles and the fewest for HLA-C alleles. A few of the identified cytomegalovirus-associated TCR beta chains were confirmed in vitro to be specific for cytomegalovirus antigens. A further reported finding was that TCR beta sequences accurately predicted the HLA-A and HLA-B alleles for most subjects in the first cohort. An association between a missense DCLRE1C variant and V-gene and J-gene trimming of TCR beta chains was found in a later genetic analysis and replicated in an independent cohort. Specific HLA alleles were associated with 16,951 TCR beta sequences at a false discovery rate of 0.05 in a later analysis. According to a later analysis, most CMV-associated TCR beta chains appeared to be HLA-restricted, and the HLA associations seemed to be driven largely by CMV exposure. Because HLA typing was unavailable for some donors at each locus, only the typed subset was used in association tests. Because counts were too low, roughly 18 rarely observed V segments, including chromosome 9 orphons, were left out of the earlier analysis of 500 to 650 of the donors. The only immune exposure information available for the cohort was CMV serostatus. The authors suggested that the approach could potentially be generalized to other disease states and immunological phenotypes. In the study, about 150 TCR beta chains were listed as associated with cytomegalovirus. Only TCR beta chains were sequenced in this cohort, and the absence of alpha or paired-chain data limited detectable features. A cluster of highly shared sequence variants was judged likely to be a technical artifact of the sequencing pipeline. The presence/absence analyses assumed that sequencing depth was roughly uniform across donors, and that assumption may not be true. Linkage disequilibrium might explain the correlated functional status among segregating V segments, but an unknown experimental factor could not be excluded. Compared with the roughly 670-donor mean, donors in an Asian-associated ancestry cluster had fewer N-insertions in productive TCRs, according to a later genetic analysis. The 87-base-pair reads could not distinguish some IMGT-functional V segments, including TRBV6-2 and TRBV6-3, so those segments were excluded. Most TCR sequences were seen in very few donors, while some public TCRs were found in many individuals. In a later analysis, HLA-associated TCR beta chains showed more clonal expansion and lower generation probabilities than non-associated chains that were equally common. Broadly in line with IMGT annotations, most TCR beta V segments showed up in productive rearrangements about 90% or about 30% of the time in an earlier analysis of several hundred of the donors. In both the original and validation cohorts, the classifier was reported to diagnose cytomegalovirus status with high specificity and sensitivity. In a later analysis, several top co-occurrence clusters were reported to appear linked to parvovirus B19, influenza, CMV and Epstein-Barr virus.

Turning to this clone: No antigen is known for it.

Trimming costs V 0 bases and J 0 bases, and their ends lie 12 bases apart. The CDR3 covers 18 residues, taking in both the cysteine and the phenylalanine. Only CDR3 DNA is held: 54 bases, read in frame from base 1. Per the germline V gene, ENHRY is the CDR1 and SYGVKD is the CDR2. The cohort consisted of 666 healthy bone marrow donors. Cohort members were all nominally healthy when sampled, although unrecorded immune exposures were likely present. The donor tested CMV seropositive, placing the donor among the 310 or so seropositive members of the cohort. A peripheral blood sample was collected from each donor, and TCR beta sequencing was performed on peripheral blood mononuclear cells. Genomic DNA extraction from the blood cell samples was performed with the Qiagen DNeasy Blood Extraction Kit. Receptor libraries were prepared by the immunoSEQ multiplex PCR assay. The multiplex PCR relied on a mix of 60 forward primers for TCR Vbeta segments and 13 reverse primers for TCR Jbeta segments. A multiplex PCR assay on genomic DNA amplified the CDR3 region of rearranged TCR beta genes. Amplified TCR beta libraries were sequenced as 87-base-pair reads on the Illumina HiSeq System. The authors' pipeline ran thus. A later analysis tallied some 79 million unique TCR beta chains across the 666 repertoires, and some 10 million of those chains were shared by two or more donors. A nearest-neighbor algorithm error-corrected the raw reads and collapsed the reads into unique sequences, merging closely related sequences to remove PCR and sequencing errors. Alignment of CDR3 sequences to IMGT reference sequences was used to assign V, D and J gene segments. For a sequence to be retained, at least a six-nucleotide match to both a V gene segment and a J gene segment was required. A rearrangement was called productive if the CDR3 had no stop codons and remained in frame with V and J, and every other rearrangement was called non-productive. CDR3 was defined according to IMGT convention as the region running from the second conserved V-encoded cysteine to the conserved J-encoded phenylalanine. The earlier analysis of about 620 of the donors excluded sequences that lacked an unambiguous match to a single V gene segment. In an earlier analysis of about 590 of the donors, a V segment was called functional when productive rearrangements were above 56.7%, and segregating when the standard deviation between donors exceeded 5%. A statistical classification framework was built to diagnose cytomegalovirus status from the catalog of TCR beta chain sequences. In a later analysis, V and J genes were assigned by comparing TCR nucleotide sequences against IMGT/GENE-DB human TR gene sequences. The TCRdist pipeline was used in a later analysis to assign CDR3 sequences and most-parsimonious VDJ recombination scenarios. A later analysis defined each TCR beta chain by its CDR3 amino acid sequence plus V-gene family, and excluded reads lacking a unique V-gene family. A later analysis removed 450 to 600 highly shared, low-generation-probability nucleotide sequences to deal with suspected cross-contamination and a sequencing artifact. In a later analysis, a clonal expansion index was calculated for each public chain from normalized within-repertoire ranks of inferred template counts. In a later analysis, generation probabilities were computed using a VDJ recombination model fitted to out-of-frame rearrangements, and the results were checked against IGoR. Hypergeometric tests were used in a later analysis to score TCR-TCR, TCR-HLA and TCR-CMV co-occurrence, with a repertoire-size bias correction applied to the TCR pairs. A later analysis estimated false discovery rates by permuting HLA or CMV assignments 20 times. In a later analysis, co-occurring TCRs were grouped using DBSCAN, and TCRdist sequence similarity was added for clustering within HLA-allele-positive subsets. Co-occurrence clustering excluded repertoires with fewer than 30,000 or more than 120,000 public chains, plus five with anomalous nucleotide sharing. TCRdb retrieved this table from immuneACCESS and kept in-frame rearrangements only. Not all clones are present; in checked studies, unresolved V genes account for under half, and no reason is known for the remainder. The V and J calls and the clone size are those of that table, but D and trimming were determined from the DNA. The sample table holds about 75,000 clones. The biggest ten clones account for 3.5% to 4.5% of the sample.

This chain is built from TRBV10-3 and TRBJ2-6; perhaps TRBD2 is the D gene, with 6 bases matching. The sample was PBMCs. This receptor was obtained from a man aged 18 to 30 in good health and CMV-seropositive. The nucleotide sequence is TGTGCCATCAGTGAGTCAGGACCAGCGGGCTCTGGGGCCAACGTCCTGACTTTC. This sequence encodes CAISESGPAGSGANVLTF.